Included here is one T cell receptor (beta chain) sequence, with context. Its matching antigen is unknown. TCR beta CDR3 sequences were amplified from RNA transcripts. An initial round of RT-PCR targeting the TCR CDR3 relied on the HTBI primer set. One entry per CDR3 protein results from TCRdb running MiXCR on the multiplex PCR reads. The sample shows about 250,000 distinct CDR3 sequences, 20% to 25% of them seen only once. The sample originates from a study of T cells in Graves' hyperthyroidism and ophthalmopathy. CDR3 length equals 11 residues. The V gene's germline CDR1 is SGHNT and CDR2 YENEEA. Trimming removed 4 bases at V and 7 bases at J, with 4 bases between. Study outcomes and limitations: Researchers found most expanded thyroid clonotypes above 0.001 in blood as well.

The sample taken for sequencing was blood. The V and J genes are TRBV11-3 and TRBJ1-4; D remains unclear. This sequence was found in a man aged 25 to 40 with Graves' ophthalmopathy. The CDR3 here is CASSWGEKLFF. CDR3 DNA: TGTGCCAGCAGCTGGGGTGAAAAACTGTTTTTT.